This T cell receptor (beta chain) stems from a study of response to subunit inactivated influenza vaccine. This clonotype was seen more than once but under ten times. Its matching antigen is unknown. Study outcomes and limitations: New T cells are recruited in small numbers by each seasonal influenza vaccination, according to the authors' suggestion.

TCRdb redid the calling of the RT-PCR reads with MiXCR, one entry per CDR3 protein. The data show fewer than 550,000 distinct CDR3 sequences, roughly 25% seen once. CDR1 is SQVTM, CDR2 ANQGSEA, per germline. V was pared by 4 bases and J by 6 bases, with 0 bases of the junction left unmatched. The CDR3 extends over 12 amino acids. V usage is TRBV29-1 and J usage is TRBJ2-2; TRBD1 matches at 9 bases. Sample: CD4+ T cells sorted from PBMCs, taken 4 to 6 days after vaccination. The clonotype originates from a man between 45 and 60 years old who received an inactivated influenza vaccine. In DNA form, the CDR3 reads TGCAGCGTTGGACAGGGGGCCGGGGAGCTGTTTTTT. Encoded protein: CSVGQGAGELFF.